This entry features one T cell receptor beta chain sequence. Its specific antigen is unknown. There are no base qualities to consult, and no much larger clone falls within one base. The data originate from a study of blood T cell repertoires in COVID-19 (dated by TCRdb to the early 2020s). For the study in its entirety: Collaborator samples came from the United States, Italy and Spain and covered acute and convalescent phases of COVID-19. The repertoires were released in a freely available public database intended as a resource for research on the immune response to SARS-CoV-2. The dataset comprised deeply sampled blood TCRbeta repertoires from subjects exposed to, actively infected with, or recovered from COVID-19. The material from the prospective study consisted of cDNA or gDNA derived from T cells, B-cell-depleted T cells, or PBMCs. Nearly every sample came with metadata listing a de-identified subject ID, COVID-19 status, age in years and sex. Where HLA class I and class II types were available, the types were taken from metadata supplied by the sample provider, not from assay-based typing. Samples were obtained from the ongoing ImmuneRACE study (first 160 participants) and from 1,254 subjects provided by 6 global collaborators.

The germline V gene gives CDR1 as MNHEY and CDR2 as SVGAGI. From the cysteine up to the phenylalanine, the CDR3 has a length of 14 residues. Only the CDR3 DNA is retained, 42 bases long and in frame from the first base. V is cut by 0 bases and J by 1 base, and the space between the germline ends is 6 bases. TCRbeta CDR3 regions were amplified from genomic DNA using the immunoSEQ Assay, a bias-controlled multiplex PCR. The authors' analysis ran thus. Within the assay, amplification of reference gene primers was used to estimate how many nucleated cells each sample contained. Sequence reads were collapsed and filtered to measure the absolute abundance of every unique TCRbeta CDR3 rearrangement. For each sample, productive Simpson clonality was calculated by taking the square root of Simpson's diversity index across productive rearrangements. TCRdb's version of the immuneACCESS table is confined to in-frame rearrangements and falls short of the full clone set. An unresolved V gene accounts for under half of the shortfall where checked; the remainder is of unknown origin. That table furnishes V, J and clone size, whereas the DNA furnished D and trimming. The sample profile shows roughly 500,000 clones; 85% to 90% of them were found once. Approximately 0.9% of the sample belongs to the ten largest clones.

Here is what the overall study found, with its caveats: How much clinical and demographic metadata was included differed by source and by participant, and the metadata was provided uncurated.

At one collaborating source in Seattle, patients were enrolled during active infection and were followed longitudinally through the course of disease. Each collaborating institution followed its own protocols to collect whole blood in K2EDTA tubes. For TCRbeta analysis, collaborators shipped samples in one of three forms: frozen whole blood, isolated PBMCs, or DNA extracted from either of those sample types. The receptor's source is a man aged 18 to 30 with COVID-19, enrolled during active disease. The rearrangement joined TRBV6-5 to TRBJ1-1; TRBD1 is possibly the D segment (5 matching bases). Material: peripheral blood. The CDR3 reads as follows: CASSYSQANTEAFF. The DNA sequence is given as TGTGCCAGCAGTTACTCACAGGCGAACACTGAAGCTTTCTTT.